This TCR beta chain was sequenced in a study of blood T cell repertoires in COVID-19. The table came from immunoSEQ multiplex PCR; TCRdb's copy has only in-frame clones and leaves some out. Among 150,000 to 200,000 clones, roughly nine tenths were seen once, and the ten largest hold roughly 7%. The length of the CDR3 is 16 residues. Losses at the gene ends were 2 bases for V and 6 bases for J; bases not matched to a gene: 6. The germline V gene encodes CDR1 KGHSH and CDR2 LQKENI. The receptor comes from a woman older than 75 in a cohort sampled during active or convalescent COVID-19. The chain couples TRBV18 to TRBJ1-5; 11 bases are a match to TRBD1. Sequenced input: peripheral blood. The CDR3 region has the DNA TGTGCCAGCTCACCATCCGGGACAGGGGGGGGTCAGCCCCAGCATTTT. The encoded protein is CASSPSGTGGGQPQHF. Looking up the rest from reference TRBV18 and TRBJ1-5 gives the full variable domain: NAGVMQNPRHLVRRRGQEARLRCSPMKGHSHVYWYRQLPEEGLKFMVYLQKENIIDESGMPKERFSAEFPKEGPSILRIQQVVRGDSAAYFCASSPSGTGGGQPQHFGDGTRLSIL.